Presented here are 12 T cell receptor beta chains from one specimen sequenced in a study of T cells after yellow fever vaccination. TCRdb reprocessed the 5' RACE reads with MiXCR, giving one entry per CDR3 protein. The sample yields about 120,000 distinct CDR3 sequences, 7.2% seen once. This specimen consisted of CD4+ T cells sorted from PBMCs, obtained about 49 days after the first yellow fever vaccination. The receptors originated from a man between 18 and 35 years old who received the YFV17D yellow fever vaccine.

The table lists this clonotype with many counts. The chain is built from TRBV28 and TRBJ2-1, with D unclear. This CDR3 has 12 residues. Germline CDR1 is MDHEN and CDR2 is SYDVKM. The V and J ends lost 6 bases and 13 bases respectively, with 16 bases between them. CDR3 nucleotide sequence: TGTGCCAGCAGCCGGACGACTTACTCTCAGTTCTTC. Its protein is CASSRTTYSQFF.

This clonotype came up once. A much larger clone sits a single nucleotide away, making a read error possible. V usage is TRBV4-2 and J usage is TRBJ1-4; D ambiguous. V lost 4 bases and J 7 bases, leaving 13 bases between the germline ends. Germline V lookup: CDR1 LGHNA, CDR2 YNFKEQ. This CDR3 comprises 14 residues. The CDR3 is CASSRDVQREKLFF. The CDR3 nucleotides read TGTGCCAGCAGCCGAGACGTTCAGCGTGAAAAACTGTTTTTT.

The table lists this clonotype with many counts. V usage is TRBV7-9 and J usage is TRBJ2-7; 8 positions match TRBD1. Germline V gene lookup returns CDR1 SEHNR and CDR2 FQNEAQ (reference sequence). This CDR3 region has 17 residues. The J segment lost 2 bases and the V segment lost 1 base, leaving 10 bases of the junction unmatched. For the CDR3, the DNA is TGTGCCAGCAGCTTAGTCCCTATTCGGACAGGGACCTACGAGCAGTACGTC. Amino acids: CASSLVPIRTGTYEQYV.

Details on this clonotype: A read error is possible here, since a much larger clone lies one base away. The CDR3, as DNA: TGCGCCAGCAGCCAAGGCCGGACAGGGGGAACCGAGAACCAGTACTTC. As protein: CASSQGRTGGTENQYF. This chain links TRBV4-1 with TRBJ2-5; 10 nucleotides match TRBD1. The V gene's germline CDR1 is MGHRA and CDR2 YSYEKL. The CDR3 loop spans 16 amino acids.

This clonotype has at least ten counts. V and J are TRBV28 and TRBJ2-1, with 11 bases matching TRBD2. V was clipped by 6 bases and J by 5 bases; unmatched bases: 6. This CDR3 contains 15 residues. Germline V gives CDR1 MDHEN, CDR2 SYDVKM. The chain's CDR3 is CASRRTSGQHNEQFF. The CDR3 bases are TGTGCCAGCAGAAGGACTAGCGGGCAGCACAATGAGCAGTTCTTC. Variable domain in full (rest from reference TRBV28 and TRBJ2-1): DVKVTQSSRYLVKRTGEKVFLECVQDMDHENMFWYRQDPGLGLRLIYFSYDVKMKEKGDIPEGYSVSREKKERFSLILESASTNQTSMYLCASRRTSGQHNEQFFGPGTRLTVL.

This clonotype was observed at least ten times. The rearrangement uses TRBV28 and TRBJ2-5; D perhaps matches TRBD2 (5 bases). The CDR3 covers 12 residues. Trimming cost V 6 bases and J 7 bases, with 12 bases left between them. CDR1 and CDR2 from the germline V gene are MDHEN and SYDVKM. This chain's CDR3 is CASRLGDRTQYF. As DNA, the CDR3 is TGTGCCAGCAGGCTGGGAGATCGGACCCAGTACTTC.

Details on this clonotype: A read error may produce the germline difference seen at one junction end. The V call is TRBV12-3 or TRBV12-4, the J call TRBJ1-4; D is unresolved. The CDR3 length is 14 residues. CDR3 in amino acids: CASSLGGSNEELFF. The CDR3 DNA sequence: TGTGCCAGCAGTTTAGGCGGATCTAATGAAGAACTGTTTTTT.

Comments on this clonotype: One end of the junction varies from germline; a read error may be responsible. The CDR3 nucleotides are TGTGGCAGCTCACCACGGGGGGTTAGCACAGATACGCAGTATTTT. Its protein product is CGSSPRGVSTDTQYF. The chain employs TRBV18 and TRBJ2-3; 7 positions agree with TRBD2. The CDR3 is made up of 15 amino acids. The germline V gene encodes CDR1 KGHSH and CDR2 LQKENI.

This clonotype showed up many times. The chain uses TRBV29-1 and TRBJ2-5, with D hard to call. Germline V gives CDR1 SQVTM, CDR2 ANQGSEA. This CDR3 has 12 residues. The V gene lost 3 bases and the J gene lost 2 bases, with 7 bases spanning the gap. In DNA form, the CDR3 reads TGCAGCGTTGATGGGCGGCAAGAGACCCAGTACTTC. Encoded protein: CSVDGRQETQYF.

This clonotype was picked up many times. J is TRBJ2-2 and V is TRBV24-1; TRBD1 agrees at 8 bases. V lost 7 bases and J lost 4; bases outside the gene matches: 10. The CDR3 consists of 16 residues. CDR1 is KGHDR and CDR2 is SFDVKD in the germline V gene. The CDR3 nucleotides read TGTGCCACCAGATCGACCGGGACAGGCTTCACCGGGGAGCTGTTTTTT. Encoded protein: CATRSTGTGFTGELFF.

This clonotype has a handful of counts. This chain joins TRBV5-1 and TRBJ2-7; D possibly corresponds to TRBD2 (6 bases). The CDR3 extends over 15 amino acids. V shed 4 bases and J shed 7 bases, with 21 bases lying between them. In germline, CDR1 is SGHRS, CDR2 YFSETQ. In nucleotides, the CDR3 is TGCGCCAGCAGCGGAATGGGACTCCCCGAGGGTGAGCAGTACTTC. Its protein product is CASSGMGLPEGEQYF.

This clonotype was counted ten times or more. This rearrangement joins TRBV3-1 to TRBJ2-7, with D perhaps matching TRBD1 (5 bases). The CDR3 contains 15 residues. Trimming shortened V by 2 bases and J by 1 base, and 12 bases separated the two germline ends. Germline V CDR1 and CDR2: LGHDT, YNNKEL (reference sequence). The CDR3 DNA reads as TGTGCCAGCAGCCAACAGGGCTGGGCGTCCTACGAGCAGTACTTC. Protein: CASSQQGWASYEQYF.